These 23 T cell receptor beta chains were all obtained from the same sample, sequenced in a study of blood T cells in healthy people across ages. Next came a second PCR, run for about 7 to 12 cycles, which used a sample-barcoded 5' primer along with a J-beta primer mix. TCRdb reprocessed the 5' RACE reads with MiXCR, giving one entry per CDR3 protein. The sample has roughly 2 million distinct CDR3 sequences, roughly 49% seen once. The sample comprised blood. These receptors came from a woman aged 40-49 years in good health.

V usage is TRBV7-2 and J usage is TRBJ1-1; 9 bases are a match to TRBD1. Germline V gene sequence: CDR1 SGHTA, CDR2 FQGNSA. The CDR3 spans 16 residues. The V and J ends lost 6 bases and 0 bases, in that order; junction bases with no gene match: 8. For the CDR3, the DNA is TGTGCCAGCAGGATAGACAGGGGGTCACTGAACACTGAAGCTTTCTTT. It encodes CASRIDRGSLNTEAFF.

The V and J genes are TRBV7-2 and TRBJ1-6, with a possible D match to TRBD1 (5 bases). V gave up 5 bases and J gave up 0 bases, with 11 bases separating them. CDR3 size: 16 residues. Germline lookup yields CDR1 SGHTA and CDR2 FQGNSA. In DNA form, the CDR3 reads TGTGCCAGCAGCCCTCGACAGCCCTCCTATAATTCACCCCTCCACTTT. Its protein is CASSPRQPSYNSPLHF.

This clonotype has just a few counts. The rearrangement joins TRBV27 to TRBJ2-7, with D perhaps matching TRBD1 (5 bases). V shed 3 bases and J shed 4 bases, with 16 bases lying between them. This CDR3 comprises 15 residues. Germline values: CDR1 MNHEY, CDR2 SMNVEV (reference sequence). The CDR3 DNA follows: TGTGCCAGCAGTTTTTCGAGACAGCCGACTTACGAGCAGTACTTC. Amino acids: CASSFSRQPTYEQYF.

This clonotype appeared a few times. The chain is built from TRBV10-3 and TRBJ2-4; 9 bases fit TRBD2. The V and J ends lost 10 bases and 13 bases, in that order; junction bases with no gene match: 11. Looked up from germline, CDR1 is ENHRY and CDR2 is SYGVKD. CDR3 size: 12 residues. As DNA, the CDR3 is TGTGCCACCCGTGGGACTAGCCTTCAGCAGTACTTC. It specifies CATRGTSLQQYF.

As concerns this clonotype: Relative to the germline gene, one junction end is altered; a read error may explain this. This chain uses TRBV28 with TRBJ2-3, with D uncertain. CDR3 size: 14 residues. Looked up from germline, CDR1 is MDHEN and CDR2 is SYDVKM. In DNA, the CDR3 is TGTACCAGCAGAGGTCCCTTTGGGTGGGATACGCAGTATTTT. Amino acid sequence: CTSRGPFGWDTQYF.

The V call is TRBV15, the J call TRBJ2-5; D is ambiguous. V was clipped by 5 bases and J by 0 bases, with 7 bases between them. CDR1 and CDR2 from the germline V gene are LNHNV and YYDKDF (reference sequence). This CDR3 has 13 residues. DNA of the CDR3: TGTGCCACCAGCCCTATGTACCAAGAGACCCAGTACTTC. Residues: CATSPMYQETQYF.

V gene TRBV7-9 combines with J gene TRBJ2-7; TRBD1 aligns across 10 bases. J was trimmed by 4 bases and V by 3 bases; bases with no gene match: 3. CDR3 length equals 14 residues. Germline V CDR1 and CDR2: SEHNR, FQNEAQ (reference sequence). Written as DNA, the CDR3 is TGTGCCAGCAGCTTGGACAGGGGGATTTACGAGCAGTACTTC. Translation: CASSLDRGIYEQYF.

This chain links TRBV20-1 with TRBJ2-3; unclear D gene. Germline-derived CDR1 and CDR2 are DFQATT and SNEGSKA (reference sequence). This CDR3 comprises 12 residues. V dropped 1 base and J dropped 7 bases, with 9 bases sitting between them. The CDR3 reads CSARVGRNTQYF. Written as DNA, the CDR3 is TGCAGTGCTAGAGTAGGACGGAATACGCAGTATTTT.

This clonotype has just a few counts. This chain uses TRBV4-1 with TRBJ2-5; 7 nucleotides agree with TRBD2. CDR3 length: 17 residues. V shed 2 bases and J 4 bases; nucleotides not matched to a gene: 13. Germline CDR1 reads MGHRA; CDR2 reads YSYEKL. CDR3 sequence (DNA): TGCGCCAGCAGCCAATTTTTCAGCGGGACCCCTGGAGAGACCCAGTACTTC. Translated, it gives CASSQFFSGTPGETQYF.

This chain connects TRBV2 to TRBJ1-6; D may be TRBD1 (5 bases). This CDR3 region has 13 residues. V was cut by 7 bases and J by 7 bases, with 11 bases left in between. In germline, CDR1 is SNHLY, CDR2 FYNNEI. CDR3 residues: CASMRDPNSPLHF. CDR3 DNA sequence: TGTGCCAGCATGCGGGACCCCAATTCACCCCTCCACTTT.

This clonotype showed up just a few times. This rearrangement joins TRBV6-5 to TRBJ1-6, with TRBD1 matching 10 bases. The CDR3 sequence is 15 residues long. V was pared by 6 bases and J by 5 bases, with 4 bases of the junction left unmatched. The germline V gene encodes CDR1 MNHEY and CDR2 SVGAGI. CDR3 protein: CASRGGQGDNSPLHF. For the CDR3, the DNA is TGTGCCAGCAGGGGAGGACAGGGGGATAATTCACCCCTCCACTTT.

CDR3 in DNA: TGTGCCAGCAGCTTAAGTCGGACTAGCGGGTTCACAGATACGCAGTATTTT. As protein: CASSLSRTSGFTDTQYF. The chain links TRBV7-9 to TRBJ2-3; 11 bases fit TRBD2. The trim removed 2 bases at V and 2 bases at J, leaving 6 bases unmatched. Germline loops: CDR1 SEHNR, CDR2 FQNEAQ (reference sequence). CDR3 length: 17 amino acids. Combining the CDR3 with reference TRBV7-9 and TRBJ2-3 gives the whole variable domain DTGVSQNPRHKITKRGQNVTFRCDPISEHNRLYWYRQTLGQGPEFLTYFQNEAQLEKSRLLSDRFSAERPKGSFSTLEIQRTEQGDSAMYLCASSLSRTSGFTDTQYFGPGTRLTVL.

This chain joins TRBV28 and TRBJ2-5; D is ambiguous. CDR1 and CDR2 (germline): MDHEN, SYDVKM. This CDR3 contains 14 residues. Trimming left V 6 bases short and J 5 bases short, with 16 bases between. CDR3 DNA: TGTGCCAGCAGAGACATTTTGCCCACGGAGACCCAGTACTTC. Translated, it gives CASRDILPTETQYF.

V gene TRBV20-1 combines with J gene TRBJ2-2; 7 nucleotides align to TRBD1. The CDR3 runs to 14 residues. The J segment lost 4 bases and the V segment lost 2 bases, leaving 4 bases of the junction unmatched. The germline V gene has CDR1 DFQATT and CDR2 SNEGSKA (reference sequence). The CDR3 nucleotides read TGCAGTGCTAGAAGGGGGCGCATCACCGGGGAGCTGTTTTTT. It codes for CSARRGRITGELFF.

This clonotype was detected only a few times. The CDR3 nucleotides read TGCAGTGCTAGAGATGGCCCCGGACAGGCCATATACAATGAGCAGTTCTTC. Translating gives CSARDGPGQAIYNEQFF. The chain combines TRBV20-1 with TRBJ2-1; 7 nucleotides match TRBD1. The CDR3 is 17 amino acids. Germline V gives CDR1 DFQATT, CDR2 SNEGSKA (reference sequence). V shed 0 bases, J shed 4 bases, and the junction held 12 bases outside the gene matches.

CDR3 amino acids: CASSYRGDGAMRGEQFF. CDR3 in DNA: TGTGCCAGCAGTTACCGGGGGGATGGGGCAATGCGTGGTGAGCAGTTCTTC. This chain connects TRBV6-6 to TRBJ2-1; 7 nucleotides agree with TRBD2. The V gene end was trimmed by 2 bases and the J gene end by 9 bases; junction bases not matched to a gene: 16. The CDR3 is made up of 17 amino acids. Germline loops: CDR1 MNHNY, CDR2 SVGAGI (reference sequence).

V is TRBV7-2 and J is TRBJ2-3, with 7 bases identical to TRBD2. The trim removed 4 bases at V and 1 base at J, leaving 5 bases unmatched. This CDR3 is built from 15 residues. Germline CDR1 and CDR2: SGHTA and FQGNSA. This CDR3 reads CASSSAGVRTDTQYF. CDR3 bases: TGTGCCAGCAGCTCCGCGGGGGTGCGCACAGATACGCAGTATTTT.

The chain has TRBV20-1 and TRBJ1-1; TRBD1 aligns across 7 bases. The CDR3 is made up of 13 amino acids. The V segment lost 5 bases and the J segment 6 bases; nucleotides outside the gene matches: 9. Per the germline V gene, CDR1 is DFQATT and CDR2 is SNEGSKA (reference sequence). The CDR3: CSARNRGYAEAFF. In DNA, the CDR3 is TGCAGTGCTCGAAACAGGGGTTACGCTGAAGCTTTCTTT.

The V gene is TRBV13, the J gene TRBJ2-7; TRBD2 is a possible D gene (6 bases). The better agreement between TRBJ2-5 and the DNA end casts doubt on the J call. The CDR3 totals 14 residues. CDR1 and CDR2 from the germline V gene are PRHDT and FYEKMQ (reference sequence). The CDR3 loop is CASSRPSAQETQYF. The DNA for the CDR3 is TGTGCCAGCAGCCGCCCTAGCGCCCAAGAGACCCAGTACTTC.

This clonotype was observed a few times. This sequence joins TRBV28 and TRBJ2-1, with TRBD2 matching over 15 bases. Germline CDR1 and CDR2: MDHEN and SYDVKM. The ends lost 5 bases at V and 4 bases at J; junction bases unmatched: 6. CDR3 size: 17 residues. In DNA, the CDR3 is TGTGCCAGCAGTCCCGGACTAGCGGGGGGGCAGTACAATGAGCAGTTCTTC. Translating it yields CASSPGLAGGQYNEQFF.

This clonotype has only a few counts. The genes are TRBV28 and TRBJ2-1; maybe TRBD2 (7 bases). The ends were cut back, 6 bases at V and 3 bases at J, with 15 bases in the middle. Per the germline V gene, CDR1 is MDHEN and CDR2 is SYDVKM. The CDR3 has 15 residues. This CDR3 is CASRIGGLGYNEQFF. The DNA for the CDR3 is TGTGCCAGCAGGATCGGGGGGCTGGGCTACAATGAGCAGTTCTTC.

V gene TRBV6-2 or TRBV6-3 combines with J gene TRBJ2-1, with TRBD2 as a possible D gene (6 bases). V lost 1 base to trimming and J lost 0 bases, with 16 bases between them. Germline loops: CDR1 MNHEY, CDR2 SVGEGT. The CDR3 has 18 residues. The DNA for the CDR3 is TGTGCCAGCAGTTACTTGCGGGGTTGGGTAAGCTCCTACAATGAGCAGTTCTTC. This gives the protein CASSYLRGWVSSYNEQFF.

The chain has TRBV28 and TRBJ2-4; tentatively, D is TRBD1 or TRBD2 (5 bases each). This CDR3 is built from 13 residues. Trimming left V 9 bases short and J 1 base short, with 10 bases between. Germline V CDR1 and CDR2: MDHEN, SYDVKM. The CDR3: CASRDQAKNIQYF. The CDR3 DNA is TGTGCCAGTCGGGACCAGGCCAAAAACATTCAGTACTTC.